A single count supports the clone carrying this TCR beta chain. Its antigen remains unknown. The sample originates from a study of cytomegalovirus exposure and HLA in healthy donors. Study in general: Prior work identified 120 million or so unique TCR beta sequences in approximately 180 million T cells.

General study results and limits: Under in vitro conditions, a few CMV-associated chains were confirmed as specific for CMV antigens.

The ends lost 2 bases at V and 6 bases at J; junction bases unmatched: 3. The CDR3 runs to 14 residues. Germline V lookup: CDR1 MNHEY, CDR2 SVGAGI. This PCR relied on a set of 60 Vbeta primers and 13 Jbeta primers. Produced via immunoSEQ multiplex PCR; TCRdb's table is partial and in-frame only. Of some 100,000 clones listed, 79% are singletons. The gene calls are TRBV6-5 and TRBJ1-1; 10 bases match TRBD1. This receptor was identified in a female donor in good health and CMV-seropositive. Sequencing was done on a sample of PBMCs. DNA of the CDR3: TGTGCCAGCAGTTACGGTGGGACAGGGGCTGAAGCTTTCTTT. Protein: CASSYGGTGAEAFF.